Presented here are 28 T cell receptor beta chains from one specimen sequenced in a study of CD8+ T cells in alopecia areata. cDNA reverse transcribed from extracted RNA served as the sequencing template. Profiled with immunoSEQ multiplex PCR; TCRdb holds only in-frame clones, not every one. The sample lists 100,000 to 150,000 clones; 49% were seen once. The material was CD8+ T cells sorted from blood, obtained at week 0. The receptor set was obtained from a human donor with alopecia areata.

This clone has just a few counts. V is TRBV13 and J is TRBJ1-6, with D unresolved. This CDR3 spans 15 amino acids. V dropped 2 bases and J dropped 3 bases, with 8 bases sitting between them. CDR1 PRHDT and CDR2 FYEKMQ come from the germline V gene (reference sequence). The chain's CDR3 is CASSLRANYNSPLHF. CDR3 DNA: TGTGCCAGCAGCTTAAGAGCCAACTATAATTCACCCCTCCACTTT. Looking up the rest from reference TRBV13 and TRBJ1-6 gives the full variable domain: AAGVIQSPRHLIKEKRETATLKCYPIPRHDTVYWYQQGPGQDPQFLISFYEKMQSDKGSIPDRFSAQQFSDYHSELNMSSLELGDSALYFCASSLRANYNSPLHFGNGTRLTVT.

This clone has just a few counts. This chain joins TRBV23-1 and TRBJ2-3; 7 nucleotides align to TRBD1. TRBV23-1 is an ORF, and what it does is uncertain. This CDR3 has 16 residues. J gave up 1 base and V 0 bases, and 4 bases lay outside the gene matches. The CDR3 bases are TGCGCCAGCAGTCAATCTTTCGGACAGGGCACAGATACGCAGTATTTT. This codes for CASSQSFGQGTDTQYF.

This chain links TRBV27 with TRBJ1-1, with D possibly being TRBD1 (5 bases). Germline values: CDR1 MNHEY, CDR2 SMNVEV (reference sequence). There are 14 residues in the CDR3. V gave up 4 bases and J gave up 1 base, with 10 bases separating them. CDR3 loop: CASSSRDGNTEAFF. The DNA for the CDR3 is TGTGCCAGCAGTTCGCGGGACGGGAACACTGAAGCTTTCTTT.

This clone was counted only a few times. The chain links TRBV6-4 to TRBJ2-3; D unresolved. Trimming took 0 bases from V and 5 from J, leaving 9 bases between them. This CDR3 region has 14 residues. Per the germline V gene, CDR1 is MRHNA and CDR2 is SNTAGT. CDR3 nucleotides: TGTGCCAGCAGTGACTCGATAGGCGTAGATACGCAGTATTTT. Protein sequence: CASSDSIGVDTQYF.

This sequence joins TRBV5-1 and TRBJ2-3, with D tentatively TRBD1 (5 bases). The germline V gene encodes CDR1 SGHRS and CDR2 YFSETQ. CDR3 length: 14 residues. V was clipped by 0 bases and J by 5 bases, with 10 bases between them. CDR3 in amino acids: CASSLGQGGDTQYF. In nucleotides, the CDR3 is TGCGCCAGCAGCTTGGGCCAGGGCGGAGATACGCAGTATTTT.

The chain employs TRBV4-3 and TRBJ2-6, with no clear D. The CDR3 runs to 13 residues. The V gene lost 5 bases and the J gene lost 1 base, with 3 bases spanning the gap. In germline, CDR1 is LGHNA, CDR2 YSLEER. The CDR3 coding sequence is TGCGCCAGCAGCTGGTCTGGGGCCAACGTCCTGACTTTC. This translates into CASSWSGANVLTF.

This clone was observed a handful of times. V and J are TRBV4-1 and TRBJ2-4; D remains unclear. The CDR3 is 13 residues long. Looked up from germline, CDR1 is MGHRA and CDR2 is YSYEKL. Trimming cost V 3 bases and J 8 bases, with 11 bases left between them. CDR3 residues: CASSHTAHYIQYF. DNA for the CDR3: TGCGCCAGCAGCCACACAGCCCACTACATTCAGTACTTC.

The V gene is TRBV2, the J gene TRBJ2-5, with D possibly matching TRBD1 (5 bases). Trimming took off 10 bases at V and 1 base at J, with 13 bases between the two ends. Germline V gene sequence: CDR1 SNHLY, CDR2 FYNNEI. The CDR3 contains 13 residues. The CDR3 DNA reads as TGTGCCACCCTTCCGACAGCCCAAGAGACCCAGTACTTC. Translating it yields CATLPTAQETQYF.

The chain carries TRBV13 and TRBJ1-1; D is unclear. The CDR3 has 13 residues. Trimming cost V 5 bases and J 5 bases, with 12 bases left between them. Germline values: CDR1 PRHDT, CDR2 FYEKMQ (reference sequence). CDR3 loop: CASSPPLRTEAFF. CDR3 in DNA: TGTGCCAGCAGCCCCCCCTTGAGGACTGAAGCTTTCTTT.

The chain recombines TRBV29-1 with TRBJ2-7; the D gene is possibly TRBD1 (6 bases). Germline V gene lookup returns CDR1 SQVTM and CDR2 ANQGSEA. This CDR3 comprises 16 residues. The germline V and J ends were trimmed by 3 bases and 0 bases, with 18 bases remaining between them. CDR3 sequence reads: CSVDLLGAGISYEQYF. As DNA, the CDR3 is TGCAGCGTTGACCTTTTGGGGGCAGGGATCTCCTACGAGCAGTACTTC.

The chain uses TRBV2 and TRBJ2-7; a weak D match, TRBD2 (7 bases). CDR1 and CDR2 from the germline V gene are SNHLY and FYNNEI. Deletions cut 3 bases from V and 6 bases from J, with 12 bases between. This CDR3 comprises 13 residues. CDR3 DNA sequence: TGTGCCAGCAGTGACGTAGGGGGGGTCGAGCAGTACTTC. Residues: CASSDVGGVEQYF.

This sequence joins TRBV7-9 and TRBJ1-5, with D possibly being TRBD1 (6 bases). V lost 1 base to trimming and J lost 3 bases, with 10 bases between them. CDR3 length: 15 amino acids. CDR1 is SEHNR, CDR2 FQNEAQ, per germline (reference sequence). The CDR3 protein is CASSLGTGINQPQHF. The CDR3 region has the DNA TGTGCCAGCAGCTTAGGCACAGGGATCAATCAGCCCCAGCATTTT.

This clone has only a few counts. The chain carries TRBV29-1 and TRBJ1-2; 8 bases map to TRBD1. Germline V lookup: CDR1 SQVTM, CDR2 ANQGSEA. The trim removed 6 bases at V and 0 bases at J, leaving 3 bases unmatched. CDR3 length: 13 amino acids. CDR3 nucleotides: TGCAGCGTGTGGACAGGGTCTAACTATGGCTACACCTTC. Protein: CSVWTGSNYGYTF.

This clone has only a few counts. The chain has TRBV5-4 and TRBJ2-1, with 8 bases matching TRBD2. Per the germline V gene, CDR1 is SGHNT and CDR2 is YYREEE (reference sequence). V trimming: 6 bases; J trimming: 5 bases; junction bases outside the gene matches: 10. The CDR3 loop spans 15 amino acids. CDR3 loop: CASTPGGARNNEQFF. DNA of the CDR3: TGTGCCAGCACCCCGGGGGGGGCCAGGAACAATGAGCAGTTCTTC.

This clone was observed a handful of times. This chain joins TRBV4-1 and TRBJ2-1; the D is unclear. The germline V gene has CDR1 MGHRA and CDR2 YSYEKL. This CDR3 comprises 14 residues. V dropped 2 bases and J dropped 5 bases, with 10 bases sitting between them. The CDR3 sequence: CASSQFLGHNEQFF. The CDR3 DNA reads TGCGCCAGCAGCCAATTTCTTGGGCACAATGAGCAGTTCTTC.

The chain combines TRBV15 with TRBJ2-7, with D maybe TRBD1 (6 bases). V gave up 0 bases and J gave up 3 bases, with 12 bases separating them. The CDR3 loop spans 15 amino acids. The germline CDR1 and CDR2 sequences are LNHNV and YYDKDF (reference sequence). The CDR3 nucleotides are TGTGCCACCAGCAGAGAATCAACAGGGAGCTACGAGCAGTACTTC. Its translation is CATSRESTGSYEQYF.

The chain joins TRBV5-1 to TRBJ1-1, with D possibly matching TRBD1 (6 bases). CDR1 is SGHRS and CDR2 is YFSETQ in the germline V gene. The CDR3 consists of 16 residues. The V end was cut by 8 bases, the J end by 4 bases, with 24 bases between. CDR3 DNA sequence: TGCGCCAGTACACAAAGAGGGGACATCAGGCCCACTGAAGCTTTCTTT. This gives the protein CASTQRGDIRPTEAFF.

The chain is built from TRBV2 and TRBJ1-5, with D perhaps matching TRBD1 (5 bases). The germline gives CDR1 SNHLY, CDR2 FYNNEI. The CDR3 covers 14 residues. Between the trimmed V and J ends, which lost 8 bases and 7 bases, there was a span of 18 bases. The CDR3 sequence: CASEITGVYQPQHF. The CDR3 DNA follows: TGTGCCAGCGAAATTACAGGAGTTTACCAGCCCCAGCATTTT.

There are a few counts of this clone. The chain employs TRBV10-3 and TRBJ2-2; TRBD1 agrees at 9 bases. The CDR3 runs 14 residues. The ends lost 6 bases at V and 2 bases at J; junction bases unmatched: 1. Germline V gives CDR1 ENHRY, CDR2 SYGVKD. CDR3 bases: TGTGCCATCAGACAGGGGGCTAACACCGGGGAGCTGTTTTTT. This sequence encodes CAIRQGANTGELFF.

The chain links TRBV5-6 to TRBJ2-3; 10 bases match TRBD1. After removal of 3 bases from V and 3 bases from J, the junction contained 4 bases not matched to a gene. CDR1 is SGHDT and CDR2 is YYEEEE in the germline V gene. The CDR3 is 15 amino acids. The CDR3 DNA reads as TGTGCCAGCAGCTCGCAGGACAGGGGGACAGATACGCAGTATTTT. This gives the protein CASSSQDRGTDTQYF.

This clone has a handful of counts. Within the sample, other DNA sequences also encode this same CDR3. The chain has TRBV6-5 and TRBJ2-7; 9 bases map to TRBD2. The CDR3 has 14 amino acids. Germline-derived CDR1 and CDR2 are MNHEY and SVGAGI. With V trimmed by 6 bases and J by 0 bases, 3 bases remained unmatched. The CDR3 loop is CASSQRGASYEQYF. The CDR3 DNA reads TGTGCCAGCAGCCAGCGGGGGGCCTCCTACGAGCAGTACTTC.

This rearrangement joins TRBV13 to TRBJ1-1; D remains ambiguous. Germline assignment: CDR1 PRHDT and CDR2 FYEKMQ (reference sequence). Trimming pared 6 bases from V and 3 bases from J, leaving 11 bases between. This CDR3 is 13 amino acids long. Here the CDR3 DNA reads TGTGCCAGCAGTGGTCAGAATGACACTGAAGCTTTCTTT. Translated, it gives CASSGQNDTEAFF.

V gene TRBV5-5 combines with J gene TRBJ1-1; perhaps TRBD1 as D (6 bases). V was pared by 2 bases and J by 7 bases, with 12 bases between. Germline V CDR1 and CDR2: SGHKS, YYEKEE (reference sequence). This CDR3 is built from 13 residues. The CDR3 protein is CASSFSGAIEAFF. DNA of the CDR3: TGTGCCAGCAGCTTTTCGGGGGCAATTGAAGCTTTCTTT.

This clone turned up a few times. The chain links TRBV13 to TRBJ1-4; D is perhaps TRBD1 (5 bases). Germline V gene lookup returns CDR1 PRHDT and CDR2 FYEKMQ (reference sequence). CDR3 length: 15 residues. V was shortened by 4 bases and J by 4 bases, with 13 bases between the two germline ends. The CDR3 here is CASSSTGAVNEKLFF. The CDR3, as DNA: TGTGCCAGCAGCTCGACCGGGGCGGTTAATGAAAAACTGTTTTTT.

The genes are TRBV5-6 and TRBJ1-5; no definite D call. CDR1 and CDR2 (germline): SGHDT, YYEEEE. V shed 2 bases and J shed 5 bases, with 14 bases lying between them. The CDR3 runs 15 residues. The CDR3, as DNA: TGTGCCAGCAGCTTCGGCAAAGCAACTGATCAGCCCCAGCATTTT. Protein sequence: CASSFGKATDQPQHF. Based on the CDR3 plus reference TRBV5-6 and TRBJ1-5, the full variable domain is DAGVTQSPTHLIKTRGQQVTLRCSPKSGHDTVSWYQQALGQGPQFIFQYYEEEERQRGNFPDRFSGHQFPNYSSELNVNALLLGDSALYLCASSFGKATDQPQHFGDGTRLSIL.

The rearrangement links TRBV19 to TRBJ1-6; the D is unclear. The CDR3 has 12 amino acids. Germline CDR1 LNHDA, CDR2 SQIVND (reference sequence). Trimming shortened V by 11 bases and J by 7 bases, and 12 bases separated the two germline ends. The CDR3 loop reads CASSGANSPLHF. In DNA, the CDR3 is TGTGCCTCATCAGGCGCGAATTCACCCCTCCACTTT.

The chain combines TRBV30 with TRBJ2-1, with D perhaps TRBD2 (5 bases). The ends were cut back, 1 base at V and 4 bases at J, with 17 bases in the middle. Germline CDR1 is GTSNPN and CDR2 is SVGIG (reference sequence). The CDR3 covers 16 residues. The CDR3 DNA reads TGTGCCTGGAGTGGGCTTCGGGGTATCGGATACAATGAGCAGTTCTTC. It is translated as CAWSGLRGIGYNEQFF.

This clone has more than one count but fewer than ten. CDR3 amino acids: CASSALTGVWMNTEAFF. The CDR3 region has the DNA TGTGCCAGCAGCGCCCTGACAGGGGTATGGATGAACACTGAAGCTTTCTTT. The genes are TRBV9 and TRBJ1-1, with 8 bases that match TRBD1. Germline V gene lookup returns CDR1 SGDLS and CDR2 YYNGEE. Losses at the gene ends were 3 bases for V and 0 bases for J; bases not matched to a gene: 10. The CDR3 has 17 amino acids.